The clone carrying this TCR beta chain was found a few times. Per the original data handling: Counts of nucleated cells, estimated from reference gene primer amplification, were obtained. Profiling relied on immunoSEQ multiplex PCR, and the TCRdb table lists in-frame clones only, not all of them. V, J and clone size derive from that table, while D and trimming were established from the DNA sequence. Of around 140,000 clones listed, around nine tenths are singletons. This sample stems from a study of blood T cell repertoires in COVID-19. Study context: COVID-19 samples collected from the United States, Italy and Spain covered acute and convalescent phases. The analysed material was cDNA or gDNA that came from T cells, B-cell-depleted T cells, or PBMCs.

The CDR3 covers 14 residues. Trimming left V 2 bases short and J 4 bases short, with 9 bases between. Germline CDR1 and CDR2: MGHDK and SYGVNS. J is TRBJ1-5 and V is TRBV25-1; D is undetermined. The sample comprised peripheral blood. This receptor was taken from a man in his 70s with active COVID-19. In nucleotides, the CDR3 is TGTGCCAGCAGTGAAGGGTGGGCAAATCAGCCCCAGCATTTT. Residues: CASSEGWANQPQHF.